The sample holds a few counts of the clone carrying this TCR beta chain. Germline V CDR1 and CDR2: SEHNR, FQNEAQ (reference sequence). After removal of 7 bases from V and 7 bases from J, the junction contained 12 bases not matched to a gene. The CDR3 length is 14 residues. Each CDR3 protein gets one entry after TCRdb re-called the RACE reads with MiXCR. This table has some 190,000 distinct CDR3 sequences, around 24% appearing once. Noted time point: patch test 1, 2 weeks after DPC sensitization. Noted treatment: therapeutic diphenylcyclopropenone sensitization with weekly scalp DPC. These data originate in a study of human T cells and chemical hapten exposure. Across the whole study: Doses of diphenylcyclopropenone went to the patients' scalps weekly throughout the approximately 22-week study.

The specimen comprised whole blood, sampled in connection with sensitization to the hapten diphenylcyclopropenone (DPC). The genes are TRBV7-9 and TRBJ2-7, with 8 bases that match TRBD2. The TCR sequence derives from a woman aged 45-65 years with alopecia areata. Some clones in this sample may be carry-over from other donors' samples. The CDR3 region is CASTSGRGAGEQYF. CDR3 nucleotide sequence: TGTGCCAGCACCTCCGGGCGGGGGGCCGGGGAGCAGTACTTC.